This TCR beta chain was sequenced during a study of cytotoxic CD8 clonotypes in ibrutinib-treated CLL. Generated by immunoSEQ multiplex PCR, the TCRdb table keeps only in-frame clones and is missing some. The sample comprises 150,000 to 200,000 clones, around three quarters of which are singletons, and roughly 12% rests with the top ten. This clone was seen only a few times. The sequence came from a human donor with chronic lymphocytic leukemia. The specimen comprised PBMCs, sampled after 24 months of ibrutinib treatment.

The CDR3 bases are TGTGCCAGCAGCTCCGACCGGTTCGATCAGCCCCAGCATTTT. Residues: CASSSDRFDQPQHF. This sequence joins TRBV7-9 and TRBJ1-5, with no clear D. V lost 4 bases to trimming and J lost 5 bases, with 12 bases between them. This CDR3 is 14 amino acids long. In germline, CDR1 is SEHNR, CDR2 FQNEAQ (reference sequence).